This is a list of T cell receptor beta chains from one sample in a study of blood T cell repertoires in COVID-19. Sequencing used immunoSEQ multiplex PCR; TCRdb keeps in-frame clones, though not all of them. The sample shows 80,000 or so clones, approximately 81% of them seen only once. Sequencing used peripheral blood. These receptors came from a man between 60 and 75 years old with COVID-19, enrolled during active disease. CDR3s include the opening cysteine and the closing phenylalanine or tryptophan. The D gene is left open where the match is weak. Clone size is shown for a subset of rows, as once, few, many or a class of expanded clone.

len	v_gene	j_gene	abundance	d_gene	CDR3nt	CDR3aa
14	TRBV28	TRBJ1-6	NA	TRBD1	TGTGCCAGTAAGTCGGGACAGGGACGCTCACCCCTCCACTTT	CASKSGQGRSPLHF
13	TRBV6-5	TRBJ2-2	NA	NA	TGTGCCAGCAGACAGGGCGACACCGGGGAGCTGTTTTTT	CASRQGDTGELFF
16	TRBV5-6	TRBJ2-1	NA	TRBD2	TGTGCCAGCACCCAGGGTGGCCTAGCGGGTATCAATGAGCAGTTCTTC	CASTQGGLAGINEQFF
16	TRBV5-1	TRBJ2-7	NA	TRBD1	TGCGCCAGCAGCTTGCTCCCTACAGGGGATGTAAACGAGCAGTACTTC	CASSLLPTGDVNEQYF
19	TRBV5-6	TRBJ2-5	NA	TRBD1	TGTGCCAGCAGCTTTTCGATGAGCCGGGGACAGGGAAGTTTGGAGGCCCAGTACTTC	CASSFSMSRGQGSLEAQYF
15	TRBV14	TRBJ2-7	NA	NA	TGTGCCAGCAGCCAAGGAAGGGGATCGTACTACGAGCAGTACTTC	CASSQGRGSYYEQYF
14	TRBV5-1	TRBJ1-4	few	NA	TGCGCCAGCAGCTTAGGGAGTACTAATGAAAAACTGTTTTTT	CASSLGSTNEKLFF
16	TRBV15	TRBJ1-1	NA	NA	TGTGCCACCAGCAGAGATCGAAACAGAGCGAACACTGAAGCTTTCTTT	CATSRDRNRANTEAFF
15	TRBV2	TRBJ1-4	few	NA	TGTGCCAGCAGTGATGGGCAGGCGGGTAATGAAAAACTGTTTTTT	CASSDGQAGNEKLFF
13	TRBV10-3	TRBJ2-1	NA	NA	TGTGCCATAAAGGATGGGCAGGACAATGAGCAGTTCTTC	CAIKDGQDNEQFF
18	TRBV9	TRBJ2-1	NA	NA	TGTGCCAGCAGCGTAGGGTCGGGATGGGCCAATGACGGCAATGAGCAGTTCTTC	CASSVGSGWANDGNEQFF
14	TRBV4-2	TRBJ1-4	once	NA	TGTGCCAGCAGCCAAGATAGGAACGGGGAAAAACTGTTTTTT	CASSQDRNGEKLFF
15	TRBV6-5	TRBJ2-7	NA	TRBD2	TGTGCCAGCTCTCAAACGGGGGGGCGTTTCTACGAGCAGTACTTC	CASSQTGGRFYEQYF
14	TRBV19	TRBJ1-2	NA	NA	TGTGCCAGTACCCCCCCGACAGCTAACTATGGCTACACCTTC	CASTPPTANYGYTF
16	TRBV4-1	TRBJ1-3	NA	NA	TGCGCCAGCAGCCAAGCCCAAATTTCCTCTGGAAACACCATATATTTT	CASSQAQISSGNTIYF
14	TRBV7-9	TRBJ1-2	few	NA	TGTGCCAGCAGCTTAGTGATCAGGGTAGGAGGCTACACCTTC	CASSLVIRVGGYTF
13	TRBV10-3	TRBJ1-1	NA	NA	TGTGCCATCAAAAGAACAATGAACACTGAAGCTTTCTTT	CAIKRTMNTEAFF
15	TRBV2	TRBJ1-1	NA	NA	TGTGCCAGCAACGAGGGTGCGCGGGGGGGGACTGAAGCTTTCTTT	CASNEGARGGTEAFF
15	TRBV7-9	TRBJ1-5	NA	TRBD1	TGTGCCAGCAGCCGGGACAGGGGGCGGATTCAGCCCCAGCATTTT	CASSRDRGRIQPQHF
11	TRBV7-9	TRBJ1-5	NA	NA	TGTGCCAGCAGCTCATATCAGCCCCAGCATTTT	CASSSYQPQHF
14	TRBV28	TRBJ1-2	once	NA	TGTGCCAGCAGCCAAACGGAGTCGGTATATGGCTACACCTTC	CASSQTESVYGYTF
14	TRBV5-1	TRBJ2-5	NA	TRBD2	TGCGCCAGCAGCCTAGTGGGGGGGCAAGAGACCCAGTACTTC	CASSLVGGQETQYF
15	TRBV5-5	TRBJ1-2	NA	NA	TGTGCCAGCAGCTTGGGGAAGGCTCTAGCCTATGGCTACACCTTC	CASSLGKALAYGYTF
14	TRBV7-9	TRBJ1-2	once	NA	TGTGCCAGCAGCTTAGACCCAGGGTTGGGTGGCTACACCTTC	CASSLDPGLGGYTF
12	TRBV5-5	TRBJ2-7	few	NA	TGTGCCAGCAGCTCAGCGGCTCACGAGCAGTACTTC	CASSSAAHEQYF
12	TRBV10-1	TRBJ2-3	once	NA	TGCGCCAGCAGTTATAGCACAGATACGCAGTATTTT	CASSYSTDTQYF
15	TRBV3-1/TRBV3-2	TRBJ2-7	NA	TRBD1	TGTGCCAGCAGCCGGGGACAGGGCAGCTCCTACGAGCAGTACTTC	CASSRGQGSSYEQYF
14	TRBV3-1/TRBV3-2	TRBJ1-1	many	TRBD1	TGTGCCAGCAGCCAAGATCAGGGGGGCACTGAAGCTTTCTTT	CASSQDQGGTEAFF
15	TRBV18	TRBJ2-7	NA	TRBD1	TGTGCCAGCTCACCACCAGGACAGGGCTTTTACGAGCAGTACTTC	CASSPPGQGFYEQYF
13	TRBV2	TRBJ1-1	NA	NA	TGTGCCAGCTTAAGTCAGGTGAACACTGAAGCTTTCTTT	CASLSQVNTEAFF
15	TRBV2	TRBJ2-1	NA	TRBD2	TGTGCCAGCAGGGAAACTAGCGGGGGGGCCAATGAGCAGTTCTTC	CASRETSGGANEQFF
13	TRBV5-4	TRBJ2-3	NA	NA	TGTGCCAGCAGTTCACAGGGAGCAGATACGCAGTATTTT	CASSSQGADTQYF
14	TRBV27	TRBJ1-5	NA	NA	TGTGCCAGCAGGGGGCCAACCAGGGATCAGCCCCAGCATTTT	CASRGPTRDQPQHF
15	TRBV4-1	TRBJ1-3	NA	NA	TGCGCCAGCAGCCAAGATCGCCGGGTTGGAAACACCATATATTTT	CASSQDRRVGNTIYF
15	TRBV5-6	TRBJ1-1	NA	NA	TGTGCCAGCAGCTTGGTGGCGGGGGGAGGCACTGAAGCTTTCTTT	CASSLVAGGGTEAFF
15	TRBV6-6	TRBJ2-2	NA	TRBD2	TGTGCCAGCAGCAAAGCGGGGGAAGACACCGGGGAGCTGTTTTTT	CASSKAGEDTGELFF
13	TRBV29-1	TRBJ2-5	few	TRBD2	TGCAGCGGCCGGGACTACCCTAAAGAGACCCAGTACTTC	CSGRDYPKETQYF
15	TRBV27	TRBJ1-2	NA	NA	TGTGCCAGCAGTTTACCCCAGGGCATTAACTATGGCTACACCTTC	CASSLPQGINYGYTF
14	TRBV3-1/TRBV3-2	TRBJ1-1	few	TRBD1	TGTGCCAGCAGCCAAGGGACAGGGGGCTCTGAAGCTTTCTTT	CASSQGTGGSEAFF
14	TRBV7-6	TRBJ2-7	NA	NA	TGTGCCAGCAGCCCGCTGGAGGGCTCCTACGAGCAGTACTTC	CASSPLEGSYEQYF
12	TRBV29-1	TRBJ2-5	NA	NA	TGCAGCGCCGGCCAGAATCAAGAGACCCAGTACTTC	CSAGQNQETQYF
14	TRBV28	TRBJ1-2	NA	NA	TGTGCCAGCAGTTTGGTAGGGGCTAAATATGGCTACACCTTC	CASSLVGAKYGYTF
15	TRBV30	TRBJ2-3	NA	TRBD2	TGTGCCTGGATAAAGGTCGGGGGGGGGACAGATACGCAGTATTTT	CAWIKVGGGTDTQYF
11	TRBV20-1	TRBJ2-7	NA	NA	TGCAGTGCTAGAGCTGGGCACGAGCAGTACTTC	CSARAGHEQYF
16	TRBV7-9	TRBJ1-5	NA	NA	TGTGCCAGCAGCTTCGATCTGGACAGCCTCTATCAGCCCCAGCATTTT	CASSFDLDSLYQPQHF
16	TRBV11-3	TRBJ2-2	NA	NA	TGTGCCAGCAGCTTAGATCCGGGTGCGAACACCGGGGAGCTGTTTTTT	CASSLDPGANTGELFF
13	TRBV2	TRBJ1-2	NA	NA	TGTGCCAGCAGTGAAGGACAGGCCTATGGCTACACCTTC	CASSEGQAYGYTF
15	TRBV27	TRBJ2-5	NA	TRBD1	TGTGCCAGCAGTTTATCGGACAGGGGTTATGAGACCCAGTACTTC	CASSLSDRGYETQYF
13	TRBV10-3	TRBJ1-1	NA	TRBD1	TGTGCCATCAGTGAAGGACAGGCGGACGAAGCTTTCTTT	CAISEGQADEAFF
13	TRBV11-2	TRBJ2-1	NA	TRBD1	TGTGCCAGCAGCTTAATAATAGGGGGCAGGCAGTTCTTC	CASSLIIGGRQFF
14	TRBV6-5	TRBJ2-2	NA	TRBD1	TGTGCCAGCATGGGACAGTCCATACCGGGGGAGCTGTTTTTT	CASMGQSIPGELFF
15	TRBV11-2	TRBJ2-3	NA	NA	TGTGCCAGCAGCTTACTAGGGGGTGGCACAGATACGCAGTATTTT	CASSLLGGGTDTQYF
17	TRBV4-2	TRBJ2-1	NA	TRBD2	TGTGCCAGCAGCCAAGAGGAAGCGGGGGGGCTGTACAATGAGCAGTTCTTC	CASSQEEAGGLYNEQFF
18	TRBV7-6	TRBJ1-4	NA	TRBD1	TGTGCCAGCAGCTTCTCAACTGCAGGGGGCGTATCGTATGAAAAACTGTTTTTT	CASSFSTAGGVSYEKLFF
14	TRBV9	TRBJ1-1	NA	NA	TGTGCCAGCAGCGTAGACGTGACAGCCGTTGAAGCTTTCTTT	CASSVDVTAVEAFF
14	TRBV28	TRBJ2-7	NA	NA	TGTGCCAGCAGTCAACCCATAAGCCCCTACGAGCAGTACTTC	CASSQPISPYEQYF
12	TRBV3-1/TRBV3-2	TRBJ1-1	NA	NA	TGTGCCAGCAGCCAACTTGGGCACGTGGCTTTCTTT	CASSQLGHVAFF
13	TRBV29-1	TRBJ1-5	NA	TRBD1	TGCAGCGTCGCGGACAGGACCAATCAGCCCCAGCATTTT	CSVADRTNQPQHF
16	TRBV24-1	TRBJ2-5	NA	TRBD2	TGTGCCACCAGTGATGAAGGACTAGCGGGAGGGGGGACCCAGTACTTC	CATSDEGLAGGGTQYF
13	TRBV5-1	TRBJ1-2	NA	TRBD1	TGCGCCAGCAGCTTGGAGGGGACAGGGAACTACACCTTC	CASSLEGTGNYTF